These T cell receptor beta chains were read from a single sample in a study of T cells after yellow fever vaccination. Using its own MiXCR run on the 5' RACE reads, TCRdb lists one record per CDR3 protein. This sample carries some 390,000 distinct CDR3 sequences, under 7.5% of them seen once, and the ten largest clones take over 12%. The material sequenced was PBMCs, taken 5 days after the yellow fever booster vaccination. The receptor set was obtained from a man aged 30-40 years who received the YFV17D yellow fever vaccine. Each CDR3 is given with its conserved first and last residue. A D gene is named only where the DNA matches it firmly. Only part of the rows carry a size: once, few, many, or a class if the clone is expanded.

v_gene	j_gene	d_gene	abundance	CDR3nt	CDR3aa
TRBV7-9	TRBJ2-1	.	few	TGTGCCAGCAGCTTAGCTGGTAGCGGAAACAATGAGCAGTTCTTC	CASSLAGSGNNEQFF
TRBV20-1	TRBJ2-5	.	many	TGCAGTGCTACGCCTTCGGGATTGGGGGAGACCCAGTACTTC	CSATPSGLGETQYF
TRBV6-5	TRBJ2-7	.	.	TGTGCCAGCAGTTACTCGATAGGCGTCCTACAGTTCTACGAGCAGTACTTC	CASSYSIGVLQFYEQYF
TRBV5-1	TRBJ2-7	.	few	TGCGCCAGCAGCTTGGTGACAGGACAACTTTCCTACGAGCAGTACTTC	CASSLVTGQLSYEQYF
TRBV4-2	TRBJ2-5	TRBD1	.	TGTGCCAGCAGCCAGACGGGACAGGGGTTCCGAGAGACCCAGTACTTC	CASSQTGQGFRETQYF
TRBV7-2	TRBJ2-3	TRBD1	many	TGTGCCAGCAGCCTCCGAAGGGGGCGCGAGGCAGATACGCAGTATTTT	CASSLRRGREADTQYF
TRBV7-8	TRBJ1-5	.	few	TGTGCCAGCAGCAAGGGAGACAATCAGCCCCAGCATTTT	CASSKGDNQPQHF
TRBV20-1	TRBJ2-1	TRBD2	few	TGCAGTGCTAGAGATTCAAGCGGGACCTCTAGCTCCTACAATGAGCAGTTCTTC	CSARDSSGTSSSYNEQFF
TRBV6-5	TRBJ1-6	.	.	TGTGCCAGCAGTCCCCGGGAGGGCAATAATTCACCCCTCCACTTT	CASSPREGNNSPLHF
TRBV6-1	TRBJ1-2	.	many	TGTGCCAGCAGCCGACTAGAACTAGCTAACTATGGCTACACCTTC	CASSRLELANYGYTF
TRBV19	TRBJ2-1	TRBD2	.	TGTGCCAGTAGTCCTACGGGCGGGAGGGCCTTCAATGAGCAGTTCTTC	CASSPTGGRAFNEQFF
TRBV18	TRBJ1-1	.	.	TGTGCCAGCTCACCACAGGTGTCTTGGGCCACTGAAGCTTTCTTT	CASSPQVSWATEAFF
TRBV6-1	TRBJ2-1	.	.	TGTGCCAGCAGCAACACCAAGAGGGGTTACAATGAGCAGTTCTTC	CASSNTKRGYNEQFF
TRBV14	TRBJ2-1	TRBD2	many	TGTGCCAGCAGCCCGCTTGGGCTAGCGGGAAACCCCTACAATGAGCAGTTCTTC	CASSPLGLAGNPYNEQFF
TRBV29-1	TRBJ2-6	.	few	TGCAGCGTGATTGATCACTCTGGGGCCAACGTCCTGACTTTC	CSVIDHSGANVLTF
TRBV7-9	TRBJ1-4	.	many	TGTGCCAGCTCTGGAGCTAATGAAAAACTGTTTTTT	CASSGANEKLFF
TRBV7-3	TRBJ2-1	TRBD1	few	TGTGCCAGCAGCCCCGAGGGACAGCCGTACAATGAGCAGTTCTTC	CASSPEGQPYNEQFF
TRBV10-1	TRBJ2-1	.	many	TGCGCCGGGCAAAAATGGGGCCCTAACTCCTACAATGAGCAGTTCTTC	CAGQKWGPNSYNEQFF
TRBV29-1	TRBJ2-3	.	many	TGCAGCGTTGAAGGAAGCAACACAGATACGCAGTATTTT	CSVEGSNTDTQYF
TRBV6-5	TRBJ2-1	.	.	TGTGCCAGCACCTACTTCGCACCCGACCCTTACAATGAGCAGTTCTTC	CASTYFAPDPYNEQFF
TRBV11-1	TRBJ2-2	.	few	TGTGCCAGCAGCGCGACCACGACAGGCGCTACGAACACCGGGGAGCTGTTTTTT	CASSATTTGATNTGELFF
TRBV20-1	TRBJ2-3	TRBD2	few	TGCAGTGCTAGGGGGGGGAGCGTGGATACGCAGTATTTT	CSARGGSVDTQYF
TRBV6-5	TRBJ2-1	.	many	TGTGCCAGCAGTTATTCTACGGCTAGCTCGGGGTTTGAGCAGTTCTTC	CASSYSTASSGFEQFF
TRBV4-2	TRBJ2-7	TRBD2	.	TGTGCCAGCAGCGCCCGTCTCCTAGCGGGAGGGCTCGCCTACTACGAGCAGTACTTC	CASSARLLAGGLAYYEQYF
TRBV5-1	TRBJ1-2	.	.	TGCGCCAGCAGCTTGGCGAGACAGAGCTATGGCTACACCTTC	CASSLARQSYGYTF
TRBV5-1	TRBJ2-7	.	.	TGCGCCAGCAGCTGGGCCGGCAACGAGCAGTACTTC	CASSWAGNEQYF
TRBV20-1	TRBJ2-5	TRBD1	few	TGCAGTGCTAGACCGACAGGGTTGGAGACCCAGTACTTC	CSARPTGLETQYF
TRBV2	TRBJ1-2	TRBD1	.	TGTACCATCAGTTATTACTCGCTCCGGGACAGCCATAACTATGGCTACACCTTC	CTISYYSLRDSHNYGYTF
TRBV15	TRBJ2-7	.	few	TGTGCCACCAGCAGAGTCGGAGGAGAGGGCTACGAGCAGTACTTC	CATSRVGGEGYEQYF
TRBV20-1	TRBJ2-7	TRBD2	.	TGCAGTGCAAGAGCCCCTAGCGGGAGGTCGTACGAGCAGTACTTC	CSARAPSGRSYEQYF
TRBV6-6	TRBJ2-2	.	many	TGTGCCAGCAGTTACGGGGATGCCGGGGAGCTGTTTTTT	CASSYGDAGELFF
TRBV24-1	TRBJ2-5	.	many	TGTGCCACCGGACCCTCTCACCAAGAGACCCAGTACTTC	CATGPSHQETQYF
TRBV12-3/TRBV12-4	TRBJ2-1	TRBD2	few	TGTGCCAGCAATGCCGGGACTAGCGGGAGCAATGAGCAGTTCTTC	CASNAGTSGSNEQFF
TRBV27	TRBJ2-7	.	.	TGTGCCAGCAGTTTATCCGGACCGGTTGGTAGCGAGCAGTACTTC	CASSLSGPVGSEQYF
TRBV20-1	TRBJ2-2	.	.	TGCAGTTTAGGACGGACTCCCGGCTTACGGGGGGAGCTGTTTTTT	CSLGRTPGLRGELFF
TRBV20-1	TRBJ2-2	.	few	TGCAGTGCTAGTGCAGGGGATTTGTCTACCGGGGAGCTGTTTTTT	CSASAGDLSTGELFF
TRBV27	TRBJ2-5	.	.	TGTGCCAGCAGTTCCCCCACTAGGTTGGAGACCCAGTACTTC	CASSSPTRLETQYF
TRBV20-1	TRBJ1-1	.	.	TGCAGTGCTAGGGGTGGGGGCAGCATGAACACTGAAGCTTTCTTT	CSARGGGSMNTEAFF
TRBV20-1	TRBJ2-5	TRBD2	.	TGCAGTGCTGGGGAAAGAGCGGGAGTGACGGAGACCCAGTACTTC	CSAGERAGVTETQYF
TRBV20-1	TRBJ2-6	.	many	TGCAGTGCTAGAGATGAAACGGCACCCTACTCTGGGGCCAACGTCCTGACTTTC	CSARDETAPYSGANVLTF
TRBV29-1	TRBJ1-2	.	few	TGCAGCGTTGATCATGGCTACACCTTC	CSVDHGYTF